This note documents a single TCR beta chain sequence. Trimming at V came to 1 base and at J to 3 bases, leaving 10 bases not matched to a gene. This CDR3 is built from 17 residues. Germline V lookup: CDR1 SGHKS, CDR2 YYEKEE (reference sequence). MiXCR, applied by TCRdb to the RT-PCR reads, yields one record per CDR3 protein. The sample consists of around 700,000 distinct CDR3 sequences, approximately 14% of them appearing once. The specimen was memory CD4+ T cells from blood. This TCR was recovered from a female donor in good health, serving as a healthy control. The V call is TRBV5-5, the J call TRBJ1-1, with 9 bases fitting TRBD1. CDR3: CASSLRDRGISDTEAFF. In nucleotides, the CDR3 is TGTGCCAGCAGCTTGAGAGACAGGGGGATTTCGGACACTGAAGCTTTCTTT.